This note documents a single T cell receptor (beta chain) sequence. Its specificity is not known. Alongside a J-beta primer mix, a sample-barcoded 5' primer served in a second PCR lasting roughly 6 to 11 cycles. Using its own MiXCR run on the 5' RACE reads, TCRdb lists one record per CDR3 protein. The sample carries about 670,000 distinct CDR3 sequences, approximately 52% recorded once. This specimen comes from a study of blood T cells in healthy people across ages. The germline V and J ends were trimmed by 6 bases and 0 bases, with 13 bases remaining between them. Germline CDR1 KGHDR, CDR2 SFDVKD. This CDR3 contains 15 residues. Study-wide points: Long-lived donors had more naive CD4+ cells and higher diversity than aged donors.

No fewer than 7 million PBMCs went into each sample. Sequencing was carried out using blood. The sequence was obtained from a woman of 80 years or more in good health. The V call is TRBV24-1, the J call TRBJ2-5; weak D call: TRBD2 (5 bases). CDR3 bases: TGTGCCACCAGTCGAGGGATTGGCTACCAAGAGACCCAGTACTTC. It yields the protein CATSRGIGYQETQYF.